This section outlines one T cell receptor (beta chain) sequence together with its context. Its antigen is as yet unknown. The CDR3 contains 16 residues. Germline V gives CDR1 SEHNR, CDR2 FQNEAQ (reference sequence). V lost 4 bases, J lost 6 bases, and 12 bases stayed unmatched. This entry belongs to a study of lymphopenia after photon versus proton radiotherapy. Study outcomes and limitations: A bigger post-nadir fall in TCR diversity correlated inversely with survival time in deceased patients. Proton therapy kept repertoires fairly stable, unlike photons, which gained effector/memory cells. Post-nadir diversity loss with photons came from oligoclonal expansion, particularly CD8+ Temra cells. Better survival with proton therapy was suggested as possible, not demonstrated.

This table comes from immunoSEQ multiplex PCR, and its TCRdb copy is limited to in-frame clones, with some not included. The table lists tens of thousands of clones, roughly 83% of them singletons, with roughly 2.1% in the top ten. This sample comprised peripheral blood, obtained from a patient treated with proton-based radiotherapy. The rearrangement uses TRBV7-9 and TRBJ2-7, with TRBD2 matching over 10 bases. The clonotype was recovered from a man in his fifties or sixties with pancreatic cancer. DNA of the CDR3: TGTGCCAGCAGCTCGCGCACCGGGACTAGCGTTCGCGAGCAGTACTTC. This gives the protein CASSSRTGTSVREQYF.